Given below is one T cell receptor (beta chain) in context. The antigen is unknown. The CDR3 extends 3 residues past the end of the read, so its final part is completed from the germline J gene. The CDR3 covers 14 residues. Trimming took 0 bases from V and 4 from J; bases not matched to a gene: 0. Per germline, CDR1 GTSNPN and CDR2 SVGIG (reference sequence). Clones were read by immunoSEQ multiplex PCR, and TCRdb kept only the in-frame ones, dropping some. The table lists 9,000 to 13,000 clones. This record belongs to a study of Tregs in tolerant kidney transplant recipients. Whole-study findings and limits: Findings come from small patient numbers and require larger validation.

The nonmyeloablative bone marrow transplants came from related graft donors, with transient mixed chimerism. The chain recombines TRBV30 with TRBJ2-3, with 11 bases lining up with TRBD2. The sequences come from CD8+ T cells from blood (PBMCs), collected 24 months after the transplant. This clonotype was obtained from a human patient who received a combined kidney and bone marrow transplant. Some T cells may be the graft donor's. The CDR3 spells CAWSVLAGADTQYF. The CDR3 DNA, read in part, is TGTGCCTGGAGTGTACTAGCGGGGGCAGATACG.